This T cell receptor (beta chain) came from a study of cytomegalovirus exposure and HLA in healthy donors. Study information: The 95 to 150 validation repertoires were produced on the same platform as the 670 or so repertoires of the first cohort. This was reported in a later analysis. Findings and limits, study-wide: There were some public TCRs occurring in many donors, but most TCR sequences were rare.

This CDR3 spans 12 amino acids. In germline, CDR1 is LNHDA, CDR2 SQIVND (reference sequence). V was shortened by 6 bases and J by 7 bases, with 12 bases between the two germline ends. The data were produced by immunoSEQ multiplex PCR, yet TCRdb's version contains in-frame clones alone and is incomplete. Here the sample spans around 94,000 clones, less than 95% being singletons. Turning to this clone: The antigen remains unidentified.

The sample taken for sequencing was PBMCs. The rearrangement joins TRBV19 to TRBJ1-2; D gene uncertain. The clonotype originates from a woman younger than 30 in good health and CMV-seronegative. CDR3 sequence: CASSDLRGGYTF. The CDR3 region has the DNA TGTGCCAGTAGCGACCTACGGGGTGGCTACACCTTC.